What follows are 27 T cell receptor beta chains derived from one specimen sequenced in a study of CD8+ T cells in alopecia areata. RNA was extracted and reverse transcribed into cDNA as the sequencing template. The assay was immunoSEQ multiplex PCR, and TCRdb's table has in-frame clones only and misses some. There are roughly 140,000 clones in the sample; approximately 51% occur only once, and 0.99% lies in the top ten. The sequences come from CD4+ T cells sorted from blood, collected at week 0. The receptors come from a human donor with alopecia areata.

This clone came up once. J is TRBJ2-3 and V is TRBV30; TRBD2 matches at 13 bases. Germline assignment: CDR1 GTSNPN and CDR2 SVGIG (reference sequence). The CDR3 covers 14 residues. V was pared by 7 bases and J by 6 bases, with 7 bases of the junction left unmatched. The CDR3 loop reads CAYRTSGSVDTQYF. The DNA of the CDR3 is TGTGCCTACAGGACTAGCGGGAGCGTGGATACGCAGTATTTT.

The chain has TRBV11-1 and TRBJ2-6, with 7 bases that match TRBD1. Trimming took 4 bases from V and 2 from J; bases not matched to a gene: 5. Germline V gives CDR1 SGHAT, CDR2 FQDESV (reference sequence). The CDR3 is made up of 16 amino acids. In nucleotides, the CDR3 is TGTGCCAGCAGCTCACACGACAGGGCTGGGGCCAACGTCCTGACTTTC. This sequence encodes CASSSHDRAGANVLTF. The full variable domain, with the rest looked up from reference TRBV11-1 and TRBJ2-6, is EAEVAQSPRYKITEKSQAVAFWCDPISGHATLYWYRQILGQGPELLVQFQDESVVDDSQLPKDRFSAERLKGVDSTLKIQPAELGDSAMYLCASSSHDRAGANVLTFGAGSRLTVL.

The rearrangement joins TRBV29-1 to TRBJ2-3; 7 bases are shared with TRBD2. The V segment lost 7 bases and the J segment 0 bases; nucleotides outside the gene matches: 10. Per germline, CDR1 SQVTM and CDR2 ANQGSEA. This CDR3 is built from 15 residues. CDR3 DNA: TGCAGCGCAGGGTTAGCGGGTTTAAGCACAGATACGCAGTATTTT. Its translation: CSAGLAGLSTDTQYF.

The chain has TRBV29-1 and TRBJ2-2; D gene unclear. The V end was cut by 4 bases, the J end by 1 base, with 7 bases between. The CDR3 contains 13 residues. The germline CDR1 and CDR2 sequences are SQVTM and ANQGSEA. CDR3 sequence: CSVGVGNTGELFF. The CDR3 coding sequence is TGCAGCGTTGGGGTGGGGAACACCGGGGAGCTGTTTTTT.

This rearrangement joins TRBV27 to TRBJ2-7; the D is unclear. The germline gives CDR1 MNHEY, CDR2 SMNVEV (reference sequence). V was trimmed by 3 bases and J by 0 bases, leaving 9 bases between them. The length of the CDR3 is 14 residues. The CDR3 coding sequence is TGTGCCAGCAGTTTGAACCTCCTCTCCTACGAGCAGTACTTC. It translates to CASSLNLLSYEQYF.

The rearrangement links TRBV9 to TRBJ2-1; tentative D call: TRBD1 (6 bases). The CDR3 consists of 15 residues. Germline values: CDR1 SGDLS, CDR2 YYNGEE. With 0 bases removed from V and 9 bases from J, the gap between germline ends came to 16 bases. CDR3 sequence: CASSVAGPGVGEQFF. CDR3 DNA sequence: TGTGCCAGCAGCGTAGCGGGTCCAGGGGTGGGTGAGCAGTTCTTC.

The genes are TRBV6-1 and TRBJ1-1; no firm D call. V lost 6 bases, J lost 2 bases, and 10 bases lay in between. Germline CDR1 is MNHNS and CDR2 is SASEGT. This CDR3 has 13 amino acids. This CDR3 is CASRATPNTEAFF. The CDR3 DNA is TGTGCCAGCAGGGCGACACCAAACACTGAAGCTTTCTTT.

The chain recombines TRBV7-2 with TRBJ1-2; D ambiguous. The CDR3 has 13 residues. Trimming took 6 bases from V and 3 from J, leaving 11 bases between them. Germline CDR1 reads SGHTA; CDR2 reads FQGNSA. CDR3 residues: CASSSRRDYGYTF. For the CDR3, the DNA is TGTGCCAGCAGTTCAAGACGGGACTATGGCTACACCTTC.

The CDR3 bases are TGCGCCAGCACCGGAGGTCGGGAGACCCAGTACTTC. As protein: CASTGGRETQYF. The V gene is TRBV5-1, the J gene TRBJ2-5; weak D call: TRBD2 (5 bases). The CDR3 is 12 amino acids. V lost 6 bases and J 5 bases, leaving 11 bases between the germline ends. Germline loops: CDR1 SGHRS, CDR2 YFSETQ.

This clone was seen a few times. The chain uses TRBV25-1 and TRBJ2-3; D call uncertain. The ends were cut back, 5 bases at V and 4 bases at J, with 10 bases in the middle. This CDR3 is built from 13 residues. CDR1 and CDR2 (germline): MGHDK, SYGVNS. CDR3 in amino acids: CASSKSEADTQYF. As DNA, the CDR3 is TGTGCCAGCAGTAAATCTGAGGCAGATACGCAGTATTTT.

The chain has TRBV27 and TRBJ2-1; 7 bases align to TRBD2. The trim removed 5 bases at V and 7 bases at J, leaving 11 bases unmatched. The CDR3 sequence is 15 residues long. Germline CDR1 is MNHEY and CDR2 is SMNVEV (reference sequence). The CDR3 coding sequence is TGTGCCAGCAGTCCCTCTAGCGGTCCTGGGAATGAGCAGTTCTTC. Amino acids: CASSPSSGPGNEQFF.

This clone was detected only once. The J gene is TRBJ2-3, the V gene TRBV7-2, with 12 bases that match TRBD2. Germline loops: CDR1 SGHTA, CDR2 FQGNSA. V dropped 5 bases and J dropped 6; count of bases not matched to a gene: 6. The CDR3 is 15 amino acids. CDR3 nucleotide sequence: TGTGCCAGCAGCCCCACTAGCGGGAGGCACGATACGCAGTATTTT. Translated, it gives CASSPTSGRHDTQYF.

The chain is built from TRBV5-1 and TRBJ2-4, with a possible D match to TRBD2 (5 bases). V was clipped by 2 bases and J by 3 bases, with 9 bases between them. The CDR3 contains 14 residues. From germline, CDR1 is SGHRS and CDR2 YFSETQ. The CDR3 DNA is TGCGCCAGCAGCTTTCAAGGGAGCAAAAACATTCAGTACTTC. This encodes CASSFQGSKNIQYF.

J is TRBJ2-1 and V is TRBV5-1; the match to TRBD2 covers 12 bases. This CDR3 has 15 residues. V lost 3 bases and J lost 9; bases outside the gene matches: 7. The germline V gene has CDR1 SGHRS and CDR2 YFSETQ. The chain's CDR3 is CASSSRLAGESEQFF. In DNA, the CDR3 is TGCGCCAGCAGCTCCCGACTAGCGGGAGAGAGTGAGCAGTTCTTC.

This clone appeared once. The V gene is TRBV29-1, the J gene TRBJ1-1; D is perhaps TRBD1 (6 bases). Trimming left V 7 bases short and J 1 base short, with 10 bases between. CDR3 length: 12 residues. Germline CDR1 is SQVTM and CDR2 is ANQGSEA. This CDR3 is CSAGQWNTEAFF. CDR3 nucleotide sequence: TGCAGCGCCGGACAGTGGAACACTGAAGCTTTCTTT. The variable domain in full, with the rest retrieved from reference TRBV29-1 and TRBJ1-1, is SAVISQKPSRDICQRGTSLTIQCQVDSQVTMMFWYRQQPGQSLTLIATANQGSEATYESGFVIDKFPISRPNLTFSTLTVSNMSPEDSSIYLCSAGQWNTEAFFGQGTRLTVV.

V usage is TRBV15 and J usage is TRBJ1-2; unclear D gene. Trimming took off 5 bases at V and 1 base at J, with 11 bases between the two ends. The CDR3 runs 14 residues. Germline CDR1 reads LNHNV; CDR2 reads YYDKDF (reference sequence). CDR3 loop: CATSHERINYGYTF. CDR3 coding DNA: TGTGCCACCAGCCATGAACGGATTAACTATGGCTACACCTTC.

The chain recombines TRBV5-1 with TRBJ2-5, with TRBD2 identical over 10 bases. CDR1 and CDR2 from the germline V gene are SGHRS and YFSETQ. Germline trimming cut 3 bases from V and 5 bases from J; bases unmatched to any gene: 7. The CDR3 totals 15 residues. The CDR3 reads CASSWGTSVEETQYF. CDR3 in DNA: TGCGCCAGCAGCTGGGGGACTAGCGTAGAGGAGACCCAGTACTTC.

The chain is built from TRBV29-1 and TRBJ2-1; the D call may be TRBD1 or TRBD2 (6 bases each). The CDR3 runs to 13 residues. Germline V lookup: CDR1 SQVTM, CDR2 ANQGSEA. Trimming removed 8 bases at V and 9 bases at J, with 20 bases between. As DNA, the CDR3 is TGCAGCACCGGACAGTCGGGGGTGGGTGAGCAGTTCTTC. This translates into CSTGQSGVGEQFF.

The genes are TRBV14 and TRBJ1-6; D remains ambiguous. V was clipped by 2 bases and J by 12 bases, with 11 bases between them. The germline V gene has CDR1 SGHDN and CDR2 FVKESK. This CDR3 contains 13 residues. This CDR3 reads CASSQNQQQPLHF. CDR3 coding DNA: TGTGCCAGCAGCCAAAATCAACAGCAACCCCTCCACTTT.

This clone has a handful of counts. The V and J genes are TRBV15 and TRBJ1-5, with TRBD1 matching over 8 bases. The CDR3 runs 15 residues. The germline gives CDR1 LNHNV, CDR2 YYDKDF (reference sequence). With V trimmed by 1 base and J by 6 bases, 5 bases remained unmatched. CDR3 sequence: CATSRGAGTGQPQHF. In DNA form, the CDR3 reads TGTGCCACCAGCAGAGGGGCAGGGACAGGTCAGCCCCAGCATTTT.

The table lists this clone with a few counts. The CDR3 here is CAWSLDVHTQYF. CDR3 DNA sequence: TGTGCCTGGTCACTGGACGTACATACGCAGTATTTT. The J gene is TRBJ2-3, the V gene TRBV30; D not resolved. Germline loops: CDR1 GTSNPN, CDR2 SVGIG (reference sequence). The V and J ends lost 5 bases and 7 bases respectively, with 13 bases between them. The CDR3 length is 12 residues.

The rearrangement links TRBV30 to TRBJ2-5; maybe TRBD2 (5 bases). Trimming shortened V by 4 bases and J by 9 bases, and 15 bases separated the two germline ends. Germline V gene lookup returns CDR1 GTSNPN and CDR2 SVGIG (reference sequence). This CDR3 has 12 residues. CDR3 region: CAWKDRGRAQYF. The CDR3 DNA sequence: TGTGCCTGGAAGGACCGGGGTAGGGCCCAGTACTTC.

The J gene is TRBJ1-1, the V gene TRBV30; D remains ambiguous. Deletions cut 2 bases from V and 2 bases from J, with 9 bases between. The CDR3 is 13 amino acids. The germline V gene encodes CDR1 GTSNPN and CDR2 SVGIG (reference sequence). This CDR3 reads CAWSMVRNTEAFF. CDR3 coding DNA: TGTGCCTGGAGTATGGTCCGAAACACTGAAGCTTTCTTT.

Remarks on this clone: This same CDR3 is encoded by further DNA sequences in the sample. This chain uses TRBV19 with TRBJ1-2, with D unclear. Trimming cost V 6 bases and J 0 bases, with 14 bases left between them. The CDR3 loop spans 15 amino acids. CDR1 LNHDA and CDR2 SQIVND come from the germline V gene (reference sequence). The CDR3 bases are TGTGCCAGTAGGAGTACACACGCCTCTAACTATGGCTACACCTTC. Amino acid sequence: CASRSTHASNYGYTF.

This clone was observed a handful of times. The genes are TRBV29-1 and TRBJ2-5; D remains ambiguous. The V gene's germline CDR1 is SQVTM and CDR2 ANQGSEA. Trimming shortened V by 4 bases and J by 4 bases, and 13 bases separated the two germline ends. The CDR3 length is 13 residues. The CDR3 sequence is CSVGDGRRETQYF. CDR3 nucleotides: TGCAGCGTTGGGGATGGAAGGAGAGAGACCCAGTACTTC.

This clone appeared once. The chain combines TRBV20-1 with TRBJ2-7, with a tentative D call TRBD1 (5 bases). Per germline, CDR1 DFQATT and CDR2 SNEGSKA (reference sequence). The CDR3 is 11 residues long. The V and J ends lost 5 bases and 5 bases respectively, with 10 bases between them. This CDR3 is CSAGQGNEQYF. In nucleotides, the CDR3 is TGCAGTGCTGGCCAGGGTAACGAGCAGTACTTC.

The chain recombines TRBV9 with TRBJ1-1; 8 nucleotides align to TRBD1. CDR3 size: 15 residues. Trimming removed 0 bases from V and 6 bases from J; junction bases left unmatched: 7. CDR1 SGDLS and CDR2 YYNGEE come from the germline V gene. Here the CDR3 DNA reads TGTGCCAGCAGCGTAGCCCCAGGGGGCGTCTCTGAAGCTTTCTTT. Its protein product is CASSVAPGGVSEAFF.